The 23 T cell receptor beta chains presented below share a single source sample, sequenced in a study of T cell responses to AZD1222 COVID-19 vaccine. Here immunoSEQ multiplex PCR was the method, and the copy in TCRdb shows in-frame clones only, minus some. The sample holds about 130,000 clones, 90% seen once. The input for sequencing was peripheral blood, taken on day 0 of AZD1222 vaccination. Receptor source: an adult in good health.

In DNA form, the CDR3 reads TGCAGCGTTGGGGCTGCCAATCAGCCCCAGCATTTT. This translates into CSVGAANQPQHF. The chain has TRBV29-1 and TRBJ1-5; unclear D gene. This CDR3 has 12 residues. Deletions cut 4 bases from V and 3 bases from J, with 7 bases between. Looked up from germline, CDR1 is SQVTM and CDR2 is ANQGSEA.

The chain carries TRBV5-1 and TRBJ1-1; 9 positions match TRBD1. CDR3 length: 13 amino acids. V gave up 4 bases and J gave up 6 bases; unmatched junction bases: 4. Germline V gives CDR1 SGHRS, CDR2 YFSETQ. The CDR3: CASSRTGEAEAFF. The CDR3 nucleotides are TGCGCCAGCAGCAGGACAGGGGAGGCTGAAGCTTTCTTT. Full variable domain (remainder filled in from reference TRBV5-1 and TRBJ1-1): KAGVTQTPRYLIKTRGQQVTLSCSPISGHRSVSWYQQTPGQGLQFLFEYFSETQRNKGNFPGRFSGRQFSNSRSEMNVSTLELGDSALYLCASSRTGEAEAFFGQGTRLTVV.

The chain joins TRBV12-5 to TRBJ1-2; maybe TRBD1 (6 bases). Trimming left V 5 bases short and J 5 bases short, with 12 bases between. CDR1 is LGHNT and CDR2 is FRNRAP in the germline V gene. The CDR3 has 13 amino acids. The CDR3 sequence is CASGLGQLYGYTF. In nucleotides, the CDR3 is TGTGCTAGTGGTCTCGGACAGCTGTATGGCTACACCTTC.

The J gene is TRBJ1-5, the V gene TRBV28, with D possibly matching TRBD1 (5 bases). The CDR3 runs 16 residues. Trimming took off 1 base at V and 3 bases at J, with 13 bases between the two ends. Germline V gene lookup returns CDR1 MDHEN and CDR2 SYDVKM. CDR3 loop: CASSLFAGHSNQPQHF. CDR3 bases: TGTGCCAGCAGTTTATTTGCAGGGCATTCCAATCAGCCCCAGCATTTT.

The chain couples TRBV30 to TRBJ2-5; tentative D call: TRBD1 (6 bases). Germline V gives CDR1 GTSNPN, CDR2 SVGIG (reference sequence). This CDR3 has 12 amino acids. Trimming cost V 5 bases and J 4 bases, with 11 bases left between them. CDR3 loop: CAWVQGRETQYF. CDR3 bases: TGTGCCTGGGTACAGGGTCGAGAGACCCAGTACTTC.

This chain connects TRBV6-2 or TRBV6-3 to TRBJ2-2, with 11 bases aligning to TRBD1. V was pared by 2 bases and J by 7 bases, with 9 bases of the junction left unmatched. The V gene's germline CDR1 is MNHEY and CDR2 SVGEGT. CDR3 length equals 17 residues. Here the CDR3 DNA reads TGTGCCAGCAGTTACGGCGGACAGGGGGCGCCGTTCGGGGAGCTGTTTTTT. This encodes CASSYGGQGAPFGELFF.

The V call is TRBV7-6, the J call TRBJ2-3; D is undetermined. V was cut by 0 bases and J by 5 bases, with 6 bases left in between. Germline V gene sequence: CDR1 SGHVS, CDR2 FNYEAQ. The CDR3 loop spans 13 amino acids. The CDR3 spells CASSLALEDTQYF. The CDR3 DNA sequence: TGTGCCAGCAGCTTAGCGCTTGAAGATACGCAGTATTTT.

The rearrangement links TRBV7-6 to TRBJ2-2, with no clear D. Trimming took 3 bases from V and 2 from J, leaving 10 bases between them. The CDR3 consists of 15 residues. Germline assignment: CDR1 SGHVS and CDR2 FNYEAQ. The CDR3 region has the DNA TGTGCCAGCAGCTTCCAGAATTCAAACACCGGGGAGCTGTTTTTT. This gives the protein CASSFQNSNTGELFF.

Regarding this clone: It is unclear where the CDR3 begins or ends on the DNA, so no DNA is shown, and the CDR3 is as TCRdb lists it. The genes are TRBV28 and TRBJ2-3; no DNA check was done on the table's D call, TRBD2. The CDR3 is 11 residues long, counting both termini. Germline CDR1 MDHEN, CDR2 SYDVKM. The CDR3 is CASSTSGTQYF.

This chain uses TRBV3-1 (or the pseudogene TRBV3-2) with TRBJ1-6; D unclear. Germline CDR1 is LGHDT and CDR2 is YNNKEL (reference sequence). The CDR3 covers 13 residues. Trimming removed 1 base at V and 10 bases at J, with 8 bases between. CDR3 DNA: TGTGCCAGCAGCCAAGGACCGCTGTCACCCCTCCACTTT. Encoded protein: CASSQGPLSPLHF.

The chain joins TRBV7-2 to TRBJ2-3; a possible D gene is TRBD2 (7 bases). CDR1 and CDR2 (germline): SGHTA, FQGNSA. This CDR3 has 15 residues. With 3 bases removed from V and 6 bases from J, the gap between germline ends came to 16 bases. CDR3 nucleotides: TGTGCCAGCAGCTTGCGCGGGGGCCTTGGGGATACGCAGTATTTT. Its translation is CASSLRGGLGDTQYF. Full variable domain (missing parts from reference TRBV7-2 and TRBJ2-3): GAGVSQSPSNKVTEKGKDVELRCDPISGHTALYWYRQSLGQGLEFLIYFQGNSAPDKSGLPSDRFSAERTGGSVSTLTIQRTQQEDSAVYLCASSLRGGLGDTQYFGPGTRLTVL.

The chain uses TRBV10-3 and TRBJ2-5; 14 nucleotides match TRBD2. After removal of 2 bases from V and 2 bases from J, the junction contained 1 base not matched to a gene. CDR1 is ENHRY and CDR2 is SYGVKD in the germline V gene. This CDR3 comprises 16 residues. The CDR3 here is CAISEGTSGGQETQYF. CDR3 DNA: TGTGCCATCAGTGAGGGGACTAGCGGGGGTCAAGAGACCCAGTACTTC.

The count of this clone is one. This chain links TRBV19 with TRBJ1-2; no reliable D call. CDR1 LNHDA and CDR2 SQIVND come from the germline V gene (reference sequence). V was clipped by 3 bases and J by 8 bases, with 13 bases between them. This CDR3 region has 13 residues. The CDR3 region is CASSMTVDGGYTF. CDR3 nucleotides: TGTGCCAGTAGTATGACGGTGGATGGGGGCTACACCTTC. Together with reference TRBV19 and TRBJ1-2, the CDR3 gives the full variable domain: DGGITQSPKYLFRKEGQNVTLSCEQNLNHDAMYWYRQDPGQGLRLIYYSQIVNDFQKGDIAEGYSVSREKKESFPLTVTSAQKNPTAFYLCASSMTVDGGYTFGSGTRLTVV.

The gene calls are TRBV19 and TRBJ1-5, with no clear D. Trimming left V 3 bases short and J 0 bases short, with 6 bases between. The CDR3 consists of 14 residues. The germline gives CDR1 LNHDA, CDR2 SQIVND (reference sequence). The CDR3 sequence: CASSMASSNQPQHF. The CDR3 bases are TGTGCCAGTAGTATGGCCAGTAGCAATCAGCCCCAGCATTTT. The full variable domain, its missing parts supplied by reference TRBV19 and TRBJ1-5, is DGGITQSPKYLFRKEGQNVTLSCEQNLNHDAMYWYRQDPGQGLRLIYYSQIVNDFQKGDIAEGYSVSREKKESFPLTVTSAQKNPTAFYLCASSMASSNQPQHFGDGTRLSIL.

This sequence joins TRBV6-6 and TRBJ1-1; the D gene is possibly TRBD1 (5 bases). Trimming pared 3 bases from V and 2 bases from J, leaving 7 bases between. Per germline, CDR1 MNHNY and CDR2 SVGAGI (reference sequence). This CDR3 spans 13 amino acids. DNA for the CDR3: TGTGCCAGCAGTTATACAGGAAACACTGAAGCTTTCTTT. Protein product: CASSYTGNTEAFF.

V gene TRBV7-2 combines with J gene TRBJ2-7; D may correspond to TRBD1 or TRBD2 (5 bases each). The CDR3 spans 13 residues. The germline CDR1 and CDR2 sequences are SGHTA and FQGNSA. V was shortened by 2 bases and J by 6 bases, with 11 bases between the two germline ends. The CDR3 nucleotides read TGTGCCAGCAGCTTAACAGGACTTGGCGAGCAGTACTTC. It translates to CASSLTGLGEQYF. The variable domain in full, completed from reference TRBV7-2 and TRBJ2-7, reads GAGVSQSPSNKVTEKGKDVELRCDPISGHTALYWYRQSLGQGLEFLIYFQGNSAPDKSGLPSDRFSAERTGGSVSTLTIQRTQQEDSAVYLCASSLTGLGEQYFGPGTRLTVT.

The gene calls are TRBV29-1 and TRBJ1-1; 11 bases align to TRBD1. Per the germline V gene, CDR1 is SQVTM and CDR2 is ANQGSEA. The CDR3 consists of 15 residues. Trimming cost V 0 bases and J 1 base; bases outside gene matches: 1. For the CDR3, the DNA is TGCAGCGTTGAAGACGGACAGGGGGCGAACACTGAAGCTTTCTTT. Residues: CSVEDGQGANTEAFF.

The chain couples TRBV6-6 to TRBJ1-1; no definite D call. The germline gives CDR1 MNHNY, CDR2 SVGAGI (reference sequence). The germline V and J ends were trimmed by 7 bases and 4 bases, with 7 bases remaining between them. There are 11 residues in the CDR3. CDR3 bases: TGTGCCAGCAATGAGGCCACTGAAGCTTTCTTT. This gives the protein CASNEATEAFF.

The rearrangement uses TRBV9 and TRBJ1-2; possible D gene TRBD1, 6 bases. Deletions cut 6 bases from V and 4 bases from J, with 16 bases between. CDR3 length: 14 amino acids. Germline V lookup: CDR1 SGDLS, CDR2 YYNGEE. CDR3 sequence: CASNTGTGIYGYTF. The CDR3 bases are TGTGCCAGCAACACCGGAACAGGGATCTATGGCTACACCTTC.

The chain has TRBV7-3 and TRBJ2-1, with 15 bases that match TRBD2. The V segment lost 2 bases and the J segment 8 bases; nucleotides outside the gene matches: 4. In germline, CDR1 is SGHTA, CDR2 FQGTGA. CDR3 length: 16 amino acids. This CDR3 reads CASSLLGLAGGYEQFF. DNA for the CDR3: TGTGCCAGCAGCTTACTGGGACTAGCGGGGGGTTATGAGCAGTTCTTC.

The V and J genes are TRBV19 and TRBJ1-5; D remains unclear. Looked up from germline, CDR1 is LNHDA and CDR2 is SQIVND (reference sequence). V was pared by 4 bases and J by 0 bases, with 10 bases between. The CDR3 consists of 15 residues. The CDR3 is CASSKTKYSNQPQHF. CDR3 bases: TGTGCCAGTAGTAAAACAAAATATAGCAATCAGCCCCAGCATTTT.

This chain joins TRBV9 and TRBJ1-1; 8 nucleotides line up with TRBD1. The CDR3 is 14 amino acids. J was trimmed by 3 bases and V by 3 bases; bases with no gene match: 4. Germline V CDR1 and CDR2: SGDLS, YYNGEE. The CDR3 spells CASSDTGGDTEAFF. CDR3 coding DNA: TGTGCCAGCAGCGACACAGGGGGAGACACTGAAGCTTTCTTT.

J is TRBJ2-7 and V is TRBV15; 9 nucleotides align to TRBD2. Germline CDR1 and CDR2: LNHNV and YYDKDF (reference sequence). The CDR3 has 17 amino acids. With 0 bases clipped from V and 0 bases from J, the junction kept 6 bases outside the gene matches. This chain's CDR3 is CATSRDLSSGDSYEQYF. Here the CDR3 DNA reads TGTGCCACCAGCAGAGATCTTTCTAGCGGGGACTCCTACGAGCAGTACTTC.